The 24 T cell receptor beta chains given below trace back to one sample, sequenced in a study of OX40 agonist ivuxolimab in advanced cancers. Clones were read by immunoSEQ multiplex PCR, and TCRdb kept only the in-frame ones, dropping some. Of approximately 48,000 clones listed, approximately 80% are singletons. The material sequenced was CD4+ or CD8+ T cells sorted from blood, taken in a trial of the OX40 agonist ivuxolimab. Source of these receptors: an adult with an advanced solid tumor such as melanoma, head and neck, liver or kidney cancer.

CDR3 DNA: TGTGCCAGCAGTTCCAAGGGGGCAGGCTATGGCTACACCTTC. Its translation: CASSSKGAGYGYTF. The V gene is TRBV6-5, the J gene TRBJ1-2; TRBD1 matches at 7 bases. The CDR3 totals 14 residues. V trimming: 4 bases; J trimming: 4 bases; junction bases outside the gene matches: 6. CDR1 is MNHEY, CDR2 SVGAGI, per germline.

V and J are TRBV5-1 and TRBJ2-7; the match to TRBD2 covers 8 bases. The CDR3 length is 14 residues. The ends lost 0 bases at V and 7 bases at J; junction bases unmatched: 6. Germline values: CDR1 SGHRS, CDR2 YFSETQ. CDR3 coding DNA: TGCGCCAGCAGCTTGGACCTAGGCGGGAGGGAGCAGTACTTC. The encoded protein is CASSLDLGGREQYF.

This sequence joins TRBV6-6 and TRBJ1-1; D unresolved. Deletions cut 2 bases from V and 0 bases from J, with 4 bases between. From germline, CDR1 is MNHNY and CDR2 SVGAGI (reference sequence). This CDR3 has 13 amino acids. This chain's CDR3 is CASSYNMNTEAFF. CDR3 bases: TGTGCCAGCAGTTACAACATGAACACTGAAGCTTTCTTT.

The J gene is TRBJ2-6, the V gene TRBV19; D possibly corresponds to TRBD2 (5 bases). Germline CDR1 and CDR2: LNHDA and SQIVND (reference sequence). With 5 bases removed from V and 0 bases from J, the gap between germline ends came to 17 bases. The CDR3 covers 18 residues. In DNA, the CDR3 is TGTGCCAGTAGTGCCTCCGGGAATCCCGTCTCTGGGGCCAACGTCCTGACTTTC. It codes for CASSASGNPVSGANVLTF.

The rearrangement links TRBV2 to TRBJ2-7; no definite D call. The CDR3 is 12 residues long. The germline V gene encodes CDR1 SNHLY and CDR2 FYNNEI. The germline V and J ends were trimmed by 3 bases and 3 bases, with 6 bases remaining between them. The CDR3 DNA is TGTGCCAGCAGTGAGGGCGGCTACGAGCAGTACTTC. It codes for CASSEGGYEQYF.

The chain uses TRBV9 and TRBJ1-4; D call uncertain. The CDR3 is made up of 15 amino acids. Germline V gives CDR1 SGDLS, CDR2 YYNGEE. Trimming cost V 4 bases and J 5 bases, with 15 bases left between them. As DNA, the CDR3 is TGTGCCAGCAGCTCCTTACATACAGAGAATGAAAAACTGTTTTTT. It is translated as CASSSLHTENEKLFF.

This rearrangement joins TRBV6-1 to TRBJ1-1; D call uncertain. Germline values: CDR1 MNHNS, CDR2 SASEGT. V lost 6 bases to trimming and J lost 0 bases, with 11 bases between them. There are 14 residues in the CDR3. In DNA form, the CDR3 reads TGTGCCAGCAGCCCCGGGTGGTTGAACACTGAAGCTTTCTTT. This sequence encodes CASSPGWLNTEAFF.

The genes are TRBV5-4 and TRBJ2-5, with D possibly matching TRBD2 (7 bases). V shed 4 bases and J shed 2 bases, with 9 bases lying between them. There are 13 residues in the CDR3. Germline CDR1 reads SGHNT; CDR2 reads YYREEE (reference sequence). The CDR3 DNA reads as TGTGCCAGCAGCAGGGGGGGACAAGAGACCCAGTACTTC. This translates into CASSRGGQETQYF. Supplemented by reference TRBV5-4 and TRBJ2-5, the full variable domain reads ETGVTQSPTHLIKTRGQQVTLRCSSQSGHNTVSWYQQALGQGPQFIFQYYREEENGRGNFPPRFSGLQFPNYSSELNVNALELDDSALYLCASSRGGQETQYFGPGTRLLVL.

On this clone: Compared with germline, one end of the junction differs, possibly owing to a read error. V usage is TRBV5-8 and J usage is TRBJ2-5; TRBD2 matches 7 bases. The V gene's germline CDR1 is SGHTS and CDR2 YDEGEE. This CDR3 is built from 15 residues. The CDR3 sequence: CASTLGKSGKETQYF. In DNA, the CDR3 is TGTGCCAGCACCTTGGGGAAAAGCGGGAAAGAGACCCAGTACTTC. The variable domain in full, completed from reference TRBV5-8 and TRBJ2-5, reads EAGVTQSPTHLIKTRGQQATLRCSPISGHTSVYWYQQALGLGLQFLLWYDEGEERNRGNFPPRFSGRQFPNYSSELNVNALELEDSALYLCASTLGKSGKETQYFGPGTRLLVL.

This chain joins TRBV7-9 and TRBJ2-7; either TRBD1 or TRBD2 may fit D (5 bases each). Germline-derived CDR1 and CDR2 are SEHNR and FQNEAQ (reference sequence). This CDR3 has 12 residues. Trimming stripped 2 bases from V and 9 bases from J, with 11 bases between. The CDR3 sequence is CASSLTSGGQYF. The DNA of the CDR3 is TGTGCCAGCAGCTTAACCAGTGGGGGGCAGTACTTC.

The V gene is TRBV7-8, the J gene TRBJ1-1; the D is unclear. This CDR3 comprises 13 residues. Germline V gene sequence: CDR1 SGHVS, CDR2 FQNEAQ. The V and J ends lost 5 bases and 1 base respectively, with 8 bases between them. The CDR3, as DNA: TGTGCCAGCAGCGTACAAAGGAACACTGAAGCTTTCTTT. Amino acid sequence: CASSVQRNTEAFF.

V is TRBV11-2 and J is TRBJ1-3; tentatively, D is TRBD1 (6 bases). With 5 bases removed from V and 0 bases from J, the gap between germline ends came to 8 bases. This CDR3 contains 14 residues. Per the germline V gene, CDR1 is SGHAT and CDR2 is FQNNGV. CDR3 bases: TGTGCCAGCAGCCAGGGGTCCTCTGGAAACACCATATATTTT. Residues: CASSQGSSGNTIYF.

V usage is TRBV7-9 and J usage is TRBJ2-7, with 11 bases fitting TRBD2. V dropped 2 bases and J dropped 0; count of bases not matched to a gene: 3. The CDR3 spans 16 residues. Germline V CDR1 and CDR2: SEHNR, FQNEAQ (reference sequence). CDR3 loop: CASSLLAGGYSYEQYF. In DNA, the CDR3 is TGTGCCAGCAGCTTACTAGCGGGGGGTTACTCCTACGAGCAGTACTTC.

The chain employs TRBV7-9 and TRBJ2-1; D is uncertain. Trimming left V 0 bases short and J 8 bases short, with 8 bases between. The CDR3 sequence is 13 residues long. CDR1 and CDR2 from the germline V gene are SEHNR and FQNEAQ (reference sequence). In DNA, the CDR3 is TGTGCCAGCAGCTTAGCGATGCGCTATGAGCAGTTCTTC. This sequence encodes CASSLAMRYEQFF.

The chain is built from TRBV7-3 and TRBJ2-1, with TRBD2 as a possible D gene (5 bases). Germline V gives CDR1 SGHTA, CDR2 FQGTGA. Trimming took off 5 bases at V and 0 bases at J, with 11 bases between the two ends. This CDR3 is 15 amino acids long. The CDR3 DNA sequence: TGTGCCAGCAGCCCACAGCGGAGCTCCTACAATGAGCAGTTCTTC. It is translated as CASSPQRSSYNEQFF.

The genes are TRBV28 and TRBJ1-1; D not certain. Germline-derived CDR1 and CDR2 are MDHEN and SYDVKM. The CDR3 spans 11 residues. The V gene lost 5 bases and the J gene lost 7 bases, with 8 bases spanning the gap. CDR3 sequence (DNA): TGTGCCAGCAGTACTCCAGATGAAGCTTTCTTT. This codes for CASSTPDEAFF.

This clone appeared once. V and J are TRBV5-6 and TRBJ2-3, with D unresolved. Germline loops: CDR1 SGHDT, CDR2 YYEEEE. CDR3 length: 13 amino acids. Trimming removed 0 bases from V and 3 bases from J, with 5 bases in between. The CDR3 coding sequence is TGTGCCAGCAGCTTGGCCGCGACAGATACGCAGTATTTT. Translating gives CASSLAATDTQYF.

The DNA for the CDR3 is TGTGCCAGCAGTGAAAGCGGGGGCTTCTACGAGCAGTACTTC. It yields the protein CASSESGGFYEQYF. The rearrangement links TRBV6-1 to TRBJ2-7, with TRBD2 matching over 8 bases. This CDR3 has 14 residues. V dropped 2 bases and J dropped 3; count of bases not matched to a gene: 3. The germline V gene encodes CDR1 MNHNS and CDR2 SASEGT.

The chain recombines TRBV27 with TRBJ2-2, with a possible D match to TRBD2 (7 bases). The germline V and J ends were trimmed by 5 bases and 1 base, with 17 bases remaining between them. Germline CDR1 and CDR2: MNHEY and SMNVEV (reference sequence). The CDR3 extends over 17 amino acids. CDR3 region: CASSPSRGAGNTGELFF. CDR3 DNA: TGTGCCAGCAGTCCCTCTCGGGGGGCAGGGAACACCGGGGAGCTGTTTTTT.

This clone was seen once. The chain has TRBV6-1 and TRBJ1-2; D gene uncertain. This CDR3 contains 12 residues. Germline V gives CDR1 MNHNS, CDR2 SASEGT. V was shortened by 2 bases and J by 5 bases, with 6 bases between the two germline ends. The CDR3 sequence: CASSENGYGYTF. As DNA, the CDR3 is TGTGCCAGCAGTGAAAACGGATATGGCTACACCTTC.

The gene calls are TRBV12-5 and TRBJ2-5; unclear D gene. The end of the DNA aligns better with TRBJ2-7, so the J call may be wrong. Germline CDR1 is LGHNT and CDR2 is FRNRAP. CDR3 size: 13 residues. The CDR3 DNA is TGTGCTAGTGGCCTGACCCCCTCCTACGAGCAGTACTTC. It yields the protein CASGLTPSYEQYF.

This chain joins TRBV28 and TRBJ2-7; tentative D call: TRBD2 (7 bases). The CDR3 is 14 amino acids. CDR1 and CDR2 from the germline V gene are MDHEN and SYDVKM. Between the trimmed V and J ends, which lost 8 bases and 3 bases, there was a span of 17 bases. As DNA, the CDR3 is TGTGCCAGCGCATGGCAAGGGGGGGACTACGAGCAGTACTTC. It is translated as CASAWQGGDYEQYF.

V usage is TRBV14 and J usage is TRBJ1-2; D unclear. Trimming took 0 bases from V and 3 from J, leaving 11 bases between them. CDR3 length: 15 amino acids. The germline V gene encodes CDR1 SGHDN and CDR2 FVKESK. Here the CDR3 reads CASSQEGIVYYGYTF. The CDR3 DNA reads TGTGCCAGCAGCCAAGAGGGGATTGTCTACTATGGCTACACCTTC.

The chain recombines TRBV10-1 with TRBJ2-5, with 7 bases aligning to TRBD1. This CDR3 region has 13 residues. CDR1 is WNHNN and CDR2 is SYGVQD in the germline V gene (reference sequence). With V trimmed by 5 bases and J by 2 bases, 2 bases remained unmatched. CDR3 sequence: CASSRGPQETQYF. As DNA, the CDR3 is TGCGCCAGCAGTAGGGGGCCACAAGAGACCCAGTACTTC.